Each of the 14 T cell receptor beta chains below was sequenced from the same sample in a study of T cell responses to AZD1222 COVID-19 vaccine. TCRdb's copy holds only in-frame clones and misses some; the assay was immunoSEQ multiplex PCR. The profile covers 120,000 or so clones, with 75% to 90% appearing a single time and 11% taken by the ten largest. Sequencing was performed on peripheral blood, taken on day 0 of MenACWY control vaccination. These TCRs come from an adult in good health.

V is TRBV9 and J is TRBJ1-1, with 9 positions matching TRBD1. The CDR3 has 16 amino acids. Germline V gene sequence: CDR1 SGDLS, CDR2 YYNGEE. The V and J ends lost 0 bases and 4 bases, in that order; junction bases with no gene match: 7. The CDR3 DNA sequence: TGTGCCAGCAGCGTAGTCGAGGACAGGGGTGGCACTGAAGCTTTCTTT. Its protein product is CASSVVEDRGGTEAFF. The complete variable domain, with remaining parts taken from reference TRBV9 and TRBJ1-1, reads DSGVTQTPKHLITATGQRVTLRCSPRSGDLSVYWYQQSLDQGLQFLIQYYNGEERAKGNILERFSAQQFPDLHSELNLSSLELGDSALYFCASSVVEDRGGTEAFFGQGTRLTVV.

The chain has TRBV12-3 or TRBV12-4 and TRBJ2-7; D not resolved. The V and J ends lost 7 bases and 6 bases respectively, with 10 bases between them. The CDR3 contains 11 residues. CDR3 bases: TGTGCCAGCACCTCAGCCTCCGAGCAGTACTTC. Translated: CASTSASEQYF.

This clone was counted once. The genes are TRBV6-6 and TRBJ2-4, with a tentative D call TRBD2 (5 bases). Germline lookup yields CDR1 MNHNY and CDR2 SVGAGI (reference sequence). Trimming took 5 bases from V and 0 from J, leaving 11 bases between them. The CDR3 has 15 residues. The DNA of the CDR3 is TGTGCCAGCAGTAGCGGAAACGTAGCCAAAAACATTCAGTACTTC. Its translation: CASSSGNVAKNIQYF.

This clone appeared once. The V call is TRBV27, the J call TRBJ2-7; 7 bases are a match to TRBD2. V shed 6 bases and J 3 bases; nucleotides not matched to a gene: 8. CDR3 size: 14 residues. CDR1 and CDR2 (germline): MNHEY, SMNVEV (reference sequence). Here the CDR3 reads CASRTSNTYYEQYF. In DNA, the CDR3 is TGTGCCAGCAGGACTAGCAATACTTACTACGAGCAGTACTTC.

This sequence joins TRBV24-1 and TRBJ2-2; weak D call: TRBD2 (6 bases). Germline CDR1 reads KGHDR; CDR2 reads SFDVKD. The CDR3 is 12 residues long. V was pared by 6 bases and J by 5 bases, with 6 bases between. The DNA of the CDR3 is TGTGCCACCAGTCGGGGGACCGGGGAGCTGTTTTTT. This encodes CATSRGTGELFF.

The V gene is TRBV7-2, the J gene TRBJ2-7, with TRBD2 matching over 9 bases. Per germline, CDR1 SGHTA and CDR2 FQGNSA. With 2 bases clipped from V and 6 bases from J, the junction kept 8 bases outside the gene matches. The CDR3 totals 15 residues. Written as DNA, the CDR3 is TGTGCCAGCAGCTTATCGAGCGGGAGGCCTAGCGAGCAGTACTTC. It encodes CASSLSSGRPSEQYF.

The V gene is TRBV7-2, the J gene TRBJ2-7, with 8 nucleotides matching TRBD2. The CDR3 runs to 15 residues. J lost 7 bases, V lost 5 bases, and 13 bases had no gene match. CDR1 and CDR2 (germline): SGHTA, FQGNSA. DNA of the CDR3: TGTGCCAGCAGCCAACCGGGACTAGTCATTATAGAGCAGTACTTC. It yields the protein CASSQPGLVIIEQYF. Filled out from reference TRBV7-2 and TRBJ2-7, the complete variable domain reads GAGVSQSPSNKVTEKGKDVELRCDPISGHTALYWYRQSLGQGLEFLIYFQGNSAPDKSGLPSDRFSAERTGGSVSTLTIQRTQQEDSAVYLCASSQPGLVIIEQYFGPGTRLTVT.

J is TRBJ1-2 and V is TRBV15; D gene uncertain. The ends were cut back, 5 bases at V and 1 base at J, with 5 bases in the middle. The germline V gene has CDR1 LNHNV and CDR2 YYDKDF (reference sequence). The CDR3 contains 12 residues. CDR3 nucleotides: TGTGCCACCAGCGCCAGTAACTATGGCTACACCTTC. Translation gives CATSASNYGYTF.

The chain carries TRBV7-8 and TRBJ1-1, with no clear D. From germline, CDR1 is SGHVS and CDR2 FQNEAQ. The CDR3 length is 14 residues. Deletions cut 5 bases from V and 7 bases from J, with 17 bases between. The CDR3 nucleotides are TGTGCCAGCAGCCCAGCCGCCGGCGGCTTTGAAGCTTTCTTT. Protein product: CASSPAAGGFEAFF.

The chain couples TRBV6-2 or TRBV6-3 to TRBJ2-2; D is possibly TRBD1 or TRBD2 (5 bases each). CDR1 MNHEY and CDR2 SVGEGT come from the germline V gene. V dropped 2 bases and J dropped 4 bases, with 17 bases sitting between them. CDR3 length: 17 residues. CDR3 amino acids: CASSYGGPTFGTGELFF. The DNA of the CDR3 is TGTGCCAGCAGTTACGGGGGTCCGACGTTTGGCACCGGGGAGCTGTTTTTT.

The chain employs TRBV7-2 and TRBJ2-7, with 10 bases lining up with TRBD2. The V gene end was trimmed by 3 bases and the J gene end by 6 bases; junction bases not matched to a gene: 5. The CDR3 is 14 amino acids. Germline CDR1 and CDR2: SGHTA and FQGNSA. This CDR3 reads CASSFLSGRSEQYF. The DNA of the CDR3 is TGTGCCAGCAGCTTTCTTAGCGGGAGGAGCGAGCAGTACTTC.

This chain uses TRBV27 with TRBJ2-1; 7 nucleotides match TRBD1. With 2 bases clipped from V and 0 bases from J, the junction kept 1 base outside the gene matches. Germline CDR1 and CDR2: MNHEY and SMNVEV (reference sequence). CDR3 length: 15 residues. In DNA form, the CDR3 reads TGTGCCAGCAGTTTAGAGGGGGCCTCCTACAATGAGCAGTTCTTC. Translation: CASSLEGASYNEQFF.

The gene calls are TRBV20-1 and TRBJ2-1; 10 bases map to TRBD2. There are 15 residues in the CDR3. From germline, CDR1 is DFQATT and CDR2 SNEGSKA (reference sequence). Losses at the gene ends were 3 bases for V and 7 bases for J; bases not matched to a gene: 9. The CDR3 DNA sequence: TGCAGTGCTAGTCGTGGAGCTAGCGGGAGAAATGAGCAGTTCTTC. This translates into CSASRGASGRNEQFF.

The V and J genes are TRBV4-2 and TRBJ2-5; no clear D. CDR1 and CDR2 from the germline V gene are LGHNA and YNFKEQ. Trimming removed 0 bases at V and 5 bases at J, with 13 bases between. The CDR3 totals 15 residues. CDR3 amino acids: CASSQDIGSVETQYF. Here the CDR3 DNA reads TGTGCCAGCAGCCAAGATATAGGTAGTGTGGAGACCCAGTACTTC.